These 12 T cell receptor beta chains were sequenced from one sample in a study of T cells in Graves' hyperthyroidism and ophthalmopathy. Amplification of TCR beta CDR3 regions used RNA as the template. An initial round of RT-PCR targeting the TCR CDR3 relied on the HTBI primer set. TCRdb reprocessed the multiplex PCR reads via MiXCR and lists one record per CDR3 protein. The data show 600,000 to 900,000 distinct CDR3 sequences, 16% seen once. Sequenced: blood. The receptors originated from a man between 18 and 29 years old with Graves' hyperthyroidism.

This clonotype has a count of ten or more. The chain recombines TRBV20-1 with TRBJ2-3; D gene ambiguous. The CDR3 length is 16 residues. Germline lookup yields CDR1 DFQATT and CDR2 SNEGSKA (reference sequence). V gave up 1 base and J gave up 0 bases, with 14 bases separating them. This CDR3 is CSARAAGQTSTDTQYF. CDR3 bases: TGCAGTGCTAGAGCCGCCGGGCAGACGAGCACAGATACGCAGTATTTT.

A remark on this clonotype: One end of the junction fails to match germline, which may point to a read error. The gene calls are TRBV7-2 and TRBJ2-7; possibly TRBD1 for D (6 bases). Germline CDR1 and CDR2: SGHTA and FQGNSA. This CDR3 spans 15 amino acids. The CDR3 protein is CVSSWWVGGSYEQYF. CDR3 DNA: TGTGTCAGCAGCTGGTGGGTAGGGGGATCCTACGAGCAGTACTTC.

This clonotype was detected a few times. The chain carries TRBV10-3 and TRBJ2-7; tentative D call: TRBD2 (5 bases). Germline CDR1 ENHRY, CDR2 SYGVKD. The CDR3 contains 14 residues. Deletions cut 8 bases from V and 1 base from J, with 15 bases between. The CDR3 DNA follows: TGTGCCATCTCAAATCCTCGGGGATCCTACGAGCAGTACTTC. Protein product: CAISNPRGSYEQYF.

This chain joins TRBV28 and TRBJ1-2, with a possible D match to TRBD1 (5 bases). This CDR3 contains 13 residues. Germline assignment: CDR1 MDHEN and CDR2 SYDVKM. V was clipped by 10 bases and J by 8 bases, with 20 bases between them. The DNA of the CDR3 is TGTGCCACTCTCCTTAGTGGGGGGTTCGGCTACACCTTC. Amino acid sequence: CATLLSGGFGYTF.

The V call is TRBV6-1, the J call TRBJ2-1; no clear D gene. V was shortened by 5 bases and J by 5 bases, with 10 bases between the two germline ends. This CDR3 is 13 amino acids long. Germline V CDR1 and CDR2: MNHNS, SASEGT. CDR3 amino acids: CASSNSYDNEQFF. In DNA form, the CDR3 reads TGTGCCAGCAGTAACAGCTATGACAATGAGCAGTTCTTC.

This clonotype was counted between two and nine times. V usage is TRBV28 and J usage is TRBJ2-1; 7 nucleotides line up with TRBD2. CDR3 size: 16 residues. CDR1 and CDR2 from the germline V gene are MDHEN and SYDVKM. The V gene end was trimmed by 4 bases and the J gene end by 9 bases; junction bases not matched to a gene: 15. The CDR3 DNA reads TGTGCCAGCAGTTCGCATAGGGCGGGAGAGGAAGGTGAGCAGTTCTTC. Its translation is CASSSHRAGEEGEQFF.

There are many counts of this clonotype. The V gene is TRBV27, the J gene TRBJ2-1; no clear D gene. Trimming shortened V by 5 bases and J by 10 bases, and 15 bases separated the two germline ends. Germline CDR1 reads MNHEY; CDR2 reads SMNVEV (reference sequence). This CDR3 contains 13 residues. The CDR3 DNA sequence: TGTGCCAGCAGTCGGCCAGGATACGGCGAGCAGTTCTTC. This codes for CASSRPGYGEQFF.

This clonotype has a count of ten or more. The V and J genes are TRBV11-2 and TRBJ2-1; 10 nucleotides agree with TRBD2. Germline CDR1 SGHAT, CDR2 FQNNGV. CDR3 length: 17 amino acids. V lost 5 bases to trimming and J lost 2 bases; unmatched junction nucleotides: 9. The CDR3 sequence: CASSPLAGGVAYNEQFF. The CDR3 DNA reads TGTGCCAGCAGCCCCTTAGCGGGAGGAGTTGCCTACAATGAGCAGTTCTTC.

The chain combines TRBV4-2 with TRBJ2-3; 8 positions match TRBD2. Germline loops: CDR1 LGHNA, CDR2 YNFKEQ. The CDR3 has 18 amino acids. Trimming cost V 0 bases and J 3 bases; bases outside gene matches: 11. The CDR3 DNA is TGTGCCAGCAGCCAAGAGATTACCAGCGGGAGATTGACAGATACGCAGTATTTT. This codes for CASSQEITSGRLTDTQYF.

This clonotype turned up a few times. V usage is TRBV5-1 and J usage is TRBJ2-1; no clear D gene. CDR1 and CDR2 from the germline V gene are SGHRS and YFSETQ. This CDR3 is 13 amino acids long. V was cut by 0 bases and J by 6 bases, with 7 bases left in between. The CDR3: CASSLAVGNEQFF. The DNA of the CDR3 is TGCGCCAGCAGCTTGGCCGTCGGCAATGAGCAGTTCTTC.

This clonotype was seen ten or more times. The chain is built from TRBV12-3 or TRBV12-4 and TRBJ2-3; D ambiguous. This CDR3 is 13 amino acids long. Trimming shortened V by 3 bases and J by 2 bases, and 6 bases separated the two germline ends. In nucleotides, the CDR3 is TGTGCCAGCAGTTTCAGAGCCACAGATACGCAGTATTTT. This translates into CASSFRATDTQYF.

This clonotype came up many times. The chain uses TRBV6-1 and TRBJ1-1; 8 positions agree with TRBD1. The CDR3 is 14 amino acids. CDR1 MNHNS and CDR2 SASEGT come from the germline V gene. V shed 1 base, J shed 4 bases, and the junction held 2 bases outside the gene matches. DNA for the CDR3: TGTGCCAGCAGTGAAGGGACAGGGCCCACTGAAGCTTTCTTT. This codes for CASSEGTGPTEAFF.